Each of the 29 T cell receptor beta chains below was sequenced from the same sample in a study of T cell repertoires in cytomegalovirus infection. Each CDR3 protein gets one entry after TCRdb re-called the reads with MiXCR. In the table there are 150,000 to 200,000 distinct CDR3 sequences, approximately 15% of which are singletons. The sequencing input was PBMCs. The receptors here all came from a human donor in good health (CMV status not recorded). Some clones in this sample may be carry-over from other donors' samples.

J is TRBJ2-1 and V is TRBV5-1; D gene uncertain. The CDR3 loop spans 14 amino acids. V shed 1 base and J shed 3 bases, with 8 bases lying between them. Germline CDR1 and CDR2: SGHRS and YFSETQ. The CDR3 bases are TGCGCCAGCAGCTTGTTATCCGTCTACAATGAGCAGTTCTTC. Residues: CASSLLSVYNEQFF.

The chain joins TRBV5-1 to TRBJ2-1, with 13 positions matching TRBD2. V lost 6 bases and J lost 0; bases outside the gene matches: 12. The CDR3 consists of 19 residues. Looked up from germline, CDR1 is SGHRS and CDR2 is YFSETQ. This CDR3 reads CASKRTSGRLESSYNEQFF. The CDR3 nucleotides read TGCGCCAGCAAAAGGACTAGCGGGAGATTAGAGAGCTCCTACAATGAGCAGTTCTTC. Combining the CDR3 with reference TRBV5-1 and TRBJ2-1 gives the whole variable domain KAGVTQTPRYLIKTRGQQVTLSCSPISGHRSVSWYQQTPGQGLQFLFEYFSETQRNKGNFPGRFSGRQFSNSRSEMNVSTLELGDSALYLCASKRTSGRLESSYNEQFFGPGTRLTVL.

This clonotype has ten or more counts. The chain joins TRBV7-3 to TRBJ2-1; D is unresolved. The CDR3 runs 13 residues. Between the trimmed V and J ends, which lost 1 base and 10 bases, there was a span of 11 bases. CDR1 SGHTA and CDR2 FQGTGA come from the germline V gene. The CDR3 protein is CASSLMSAREQFF. Written as DNA, the CDR3 is TGTGCCAGCAGCTTAATGTCAGCAAGGGAGCAGTTCTTC.

The genes are TRBV20-1 and TRBJ1-1, with TRBD1 matching over 9 bases. The CDR3 is 14 amino acids. Per the germline V gene, CDR1 is DFQATT and CDR2 is SNEGSKA (reference sequence). V trimming: 6 bases; J trimming: 6 bases; junction bases outside the gene matches: 11. In DNA form, the CDR3 reads TGCAGTGCGTCAAACCCGGGACAGGGTCCTGAAGCTTTCTTT. Its translation: CSASNPGQGPEAFF.

The V gene is TRBV5-1, the J gene TRBJ1-4; the D is unclear. The CDR3 sequence is 14 residues long. The V end lost 2 bases, the J end lost 8 bases, and 13 bases lay between the germline ends. The germline CDR1 and CDR2 sequences are SGHRS and YFSETQ. The CDR3 sequence is CASSFGGLGEKLFF. The CDR3 coding sequence is TGCGCCAGCAGCTTCGGCGGCCTAGGGGAAAAACTGTTTTTT.

This clonotype was recorded many times. The rearrangement joins TRBV7-2 to TRBJ2-3; unclear D gene. The ends were cut back, 5 bases at V and 3 bases at J, with 9 bases in the middle. The CDR3 has 13 amino acids. In germline, CDR1 is SGHTA, CDR2 FQGNSA. The CDR3 DNA is TGTGCCAGCAGCCACGCCGGGACAGATACGCAGTATTTT. This sequence encodes CASSHAGTDTQYF.

V usage is TRBV7-2 and J usage is TRBJ2-7; 9 bases are shared with TRBD1. The trim removed 1 base at V and 2 bases at J, leaving 3 bases unmatched. Per the germline V gene, CDR1 is SGHTA and CDR2 is FQGNSA. The CDR3 length is 15 residues. The CDR3 region has the DNA TGTGCCAGCAGCTTAGGGACAGGGGCTACCTACGAGCAGTACTTC. This sequence encodes CASSLGTGATYEQYF.

This chain links TRBV10-3 with TRBJ2-3; TRBD2 agrees at 9 bases. CDR3 length equals 13 residues. The ends lost 10 bases at V and 3 bases at J; junction bases unmatched: 5. Germline CDR1 is ENHRY and CDR2 is SYGVKD. DNA of the CDR3: TGTGCCACCAGCGGGGGGATTACAGATACGCAGTATTTT. Protein sequence: CATSGGITDTQYF.

This clonotype was counted between two and nine times. This chain uses TRBV12-5 with TRBJ2-7, with a tentative D call TRBD1 (6 bases). Germline lookup yields CDR1 LGHNT and CDR2 FRNRAP. Trimming shortened V by 6 bases and J by 6 bases, and 9 bases separated the two germline ends. The CDR3 length is 11 residues. This CDR3 is CASGPGVEQYF. The CDR3 bases are TGTGCTAGTGGACCAGGGGTCGAGCAGTACTTC. The whole variable domain, remainder taken from reference TRBV12-5 and TRBJ2-7, is DARVTQTPRHKVTEMGQEVTMRCQPILGHNTVFWYRQTMMQGLELLAYFRNRAPLDDSGMPKDRFSAEMPDATLATLKIQPSEPRDSAVYFCASGPGVEQYFGPGTRLTVT.

This clonotype has more than one count but fewer than ten. The chain couples TRBV4-1 to TRBJ2-1, with a weak D call TRBD1 (6 bases). The CDR3 consists of 17 residues. Germline lookup yields CDR1 MGHRA and CDR2 YSYEKL. With 1 base removed from V and 0 bases from J, the gap between germline ends came to 13 bases. The CDR3 region has the DNA TGCGCCAGCAGCCAAGGGACAGTCTCAAGCTCCTACAATGAGCAGTTCTTC. Protein product: CASSQGTVSSSYNEQFF.

This clonotype was seen at least ten times. The chain joins TRBV7-6 to TRBJ1-3; D remains ambiguous. Per the germline V gene, CDR1 is SGHVS and CDR2 is FNYEAQ. Trimming stripped 1 base from V and 2 bases from J, with 15 bases between. There are 17 residues in the CDR3. In DNA, the CDR3 is TGTGCCAGCAGCTTAGATAGGCGGGGAGAGGCTGGAAACACCATATATTTT. Protein product: CASSLDRRGEAGNTIYF.

In its sample, this clonotype was seen many times. The chain couples TRBV7-6 to TRBJ2-1; 10 bases agree with TRBD2. This CDR3 spans 16 amino acids. CDR1 is SGHVS, CDR2 FNYEAQ, per germline. Germline trimming cut 5 bases from V and 9 bases from J; bases unmatched to any gene: 13. The CDR3 nucleotides read TGTGCCAGCAGCCCCAACCCCCCTAGCGGGAGTGCTGAGCAGTTCTTC. Translation gives CASSPNPPSGSAEQFF.

This clonotype was seen many times. The V and J genes are TRBV19 and TRBJ2-1; D is undetermined. CDR1 is LNHDA, CDR2 SQIVND, per germline (reference sequence). V was clipped by 3 bases and J by 7 bases, with 7 bases between them. This CDR3 has 12 amino acids. CDR3 nucleotides: TGTGCCAGTAGTATTGAGAGTAATGAGCAGTTCTTC. Translating it yields CASSIESNEQFF.

The rearrangement joins TRBV29-1 to TRBJ2-2; D gene uncertain. Trimming removed 0 bases from V and 14 bases from J, with 13 bases in between. The CDR3 runs 12 residues. CDR1 is SQVTM, CDR2 ANQGSEA, per germline. As DNA, the CDR3 is TGCAGCGTTGAAGATAACCCTAAAGGACTGTTTTTT. It is translated as CSVEDNPKGLFF.

This clonotype was picked up many times. The chain links TRBV7-9 to TRBJ2-1; 7 bases agree with TRBD2. CDR1 and CDR2 from the germline V gene are SEHNR and FQNEAQ (reference sequence). V dropped 4 bases and J dropped 9; count of bases not matched to a gene: 15. The CDR3 runs 16 residues. In DNA, the CDR3 is TGTGCCAGCAGCTCGGGTACGGGACTACCTTTTAGTGAGCAGTTCTTC. Its protein product is CASSSGTGLPFSEQFF.

The CDR3 nucleotides read TGTGCCACCAGCCAGTTTGGCGGAGAGACCCAGTACTTC. Its protein product is CATSQFGGETQYF. The rearrangement links TRBV15 to TRBJ2-5, with D unclear. V was cut by 5 bases and J by 4 bases, with 11 bases left in between. Per the germline V gene, CDR1 is LNHNV and CDR2 is YYDKDF (reference sequence). CDR3 size: 13 residues.

The chain couples TRBV12-3 or TRBV12-4 to TRBJ1-5, with TRBD1 matching 10 bases. With V trimmed by 3 bases and J by 3 bases, 2 bases remained unmatched. This CDR3 has 15 amino acids. CDR3 bases: TGTGCCAGCAGTTTCGGGACAGGGGACAATCAGCCCCAGCATTTT. Amino acid sequence: CASSFGTGDNQPQHF.

This clonotype occurred a few times. The chain carries TRBV28 and TRBJ1-1; no definite D call. The CDR3 extends over 12 amino acids. V lost 9 bases and J lost 11, with 19 bases in between. Germline CDR1 is MDHEN and CDR2 is SYDVKM. This CDR3 reads CASHTLNTGAFF. DNA for the CDR3: TGTGCCAGTCACACTTTGAACACTGGCGCTTTCTTT.

Ten or more counts support this clonotype. This chain connects TRBV11-3 to TRBJ1-1, with D unresolved. V lost 5 bases and J lost 6, with 13 bases in between. This CDR3 region has 13 residues. Per the germline V gene, CDR1 is SGHNT and CDR2 is YENEEA. The CDR3 DNA is TGTGCCAGCAGCCCCGGACGGCACTCTGAAGCTTTCTTT. Amino acid sequence: CASSPGRHSEAFF.

This clonotype was observed at least ten times. The chain couples TRBV7-2 to TRBJ2-3, with TRBD1 matching 11 bases. V lost 5 bases, J lost 4 bases, and 8 bases stayed unmatched. Germline CDR1 reads SGHTA; CDR2 reads FQGNSA. This CDR3 is built from 16 residues. The CDR3 loop reads CASSRFPGQGADTQYF. The CDR3 DNA follows: TGTGCCAGCAGCAGATTCCCGGGACAGGGGGCAGATACGCAGTATTTT.

There are many counts of this clonotype. This sequence joins TRBV7-2 and TRBJ2-4; TRBD1 agrees at 9 bases. After removal of 1 base from V and 6 bases from J, the junction contained 7 bases not matched to a gene. The CDR3 is 16 residues long. Per germline, CDR1 SGHTA and CDR2 FQGNSA. The CDR3 DNA sequence: TGTGCCAGCAGCTTAGGGGACAGGGCTAGGGGAAACATTCAGTACTTC. Its translation is CASSLGDRARGNIQYF.

This clonotype occurred many times. The gene calls are TRBV7-8 and TRBJ1-2; perhaps TRBD1 as D (6 bases). Germline V gene sequence: CDR1 SGHVS, CDR2 FQNEAQ. This CDR3 is 17 amino acids long. Trimming took off 0 bases at V and 8 bases at J, with 22 bases between the two ends. The CDR3 coding sequence is TGTGCCAGCAGCTTAGCGTTTAGGCCAGGGCAAGGGGGGGGCTACACCTTC. Protein sequence: CASSLAFRPGQGGGYTF.

The table lists this clonotype with many counts. CDR3 sequence reads: CASSESVSGANVLTF. CDR3 bases: TGTGCCAGCAGTGAGAGTGTCTCTGGGGCCAACGTCCTGACTTTC. J is TRBJ2-6 and V is TRBV6-1, with no clear D. Germline V gene sequence: CDR1 MNHNS, CDR2 SASEGT. Trimming stripped 3 bases from V and 0 bases from J, with 6 bases between. The CDR3 sequence is 15 residues long.

This clonotype was observed a few times. The chain's CDR3 is CASSPWAAPNTGELFF. In DNA, the CDR3 is TGTGCCAGCAGCCCTTGGGCGGCTCCGAACACCGGGGAGCTGTTTTTT. The J gene is TRBJ2-2, the V gene TRBV11-2; D gene uncertain. V lost 5 bases to trimming and J lost 0 bases, with 13 bases between them. Per the germline V gene, CDR1 is SGHAT and CDR2 is FQNNGV. This CDR3 has 16 amino acids.

The sample holds many counts of this clonotype. The gene calls are TRBV28 and TRBJ1-1; 8 positions match TRBD1. Germline lookup yields CDR1 MDHEN and CDR2 SYDVKM. The CDR3 loop spans 14 amino acids. Losses at the gene ends were 4 bases for V and 3 bases for J; bases not matched to a gene: 4. The CDR3 DNA follows: TGTGCCAGCAGTTACAGGGGGGGTTACACTGAAGCTTTCTTT. Protein: CASSYRGGYTEAFF.

V is TRBV27 and J is TRBJ2-7; a possible D gene is TRBD1 (5 bases). Germline values: CDR1 MNHEY, CDR2 SMNVEV (reference sequence). V was clipped by 2 bases and J by 0 bases, with 11 bases between them. This CDR3 contains 15 residues. The CDR3 loop reads CASSLVHRSSYEQYF. CDR3 bases: TGTGCCAGCAGTTTAGTGCACAGGAGCTCCTACGAGCAGTACTTC.

The rearrangement joins TRBV6-2 or TRBV6-3 to TRBJ1-3, with unresolved D. CDR3 size: 16 residues. CDR1 is MNHEY and CDR2 is SVGEGT in the germline V gene. V was clipped by 5 bases and J by 0 bases, with 14 bases between them. CDR3 loop: CASSREPPISGNTIYF. In DNA, the CDR3 is TGTGCCAGCAGTCGGGAGCCTCCGATCTCTGGAAACACCATATATTTT.

This clonotype was seen repeatedly, ten times or more. The V and J genes are TRBV7-2 and TRBJ2-7; TRBD2 matches 7 bases. The ends lost 1 base at V and 3 bases at J; junction bases unmatched: 3. The CDR3 extends over 14 amino acids. CDR1 SGHTA and CDR2 FQGNSA come from the germline V gene. The CDR3 reads CASSLELANYEQYF. The CDR3 nucleotides are TGTGCCAGCAGCTTAGAACTAGCGAACTACGAGCAGTACTTC.

Ten or more counts support this clonotype. Sequence at one end of the junction differs from germline and may be a read error. The chain couples TRBV7-7 to TRBJ2-3, with 14 positions matching TRBD2. The CDR3 is made up of 16 amino acids. The germline V gene has CDR1 SSHAT and CDR2 FNYEAQ (reference sequence). CDR3 nucleotide sequence: TGTGCTAGCAGCAAGGGACTAGCGGGAGGCACAGATACGCAGTATTTT. Its protein is CASSKGLAGGTDTQYF.